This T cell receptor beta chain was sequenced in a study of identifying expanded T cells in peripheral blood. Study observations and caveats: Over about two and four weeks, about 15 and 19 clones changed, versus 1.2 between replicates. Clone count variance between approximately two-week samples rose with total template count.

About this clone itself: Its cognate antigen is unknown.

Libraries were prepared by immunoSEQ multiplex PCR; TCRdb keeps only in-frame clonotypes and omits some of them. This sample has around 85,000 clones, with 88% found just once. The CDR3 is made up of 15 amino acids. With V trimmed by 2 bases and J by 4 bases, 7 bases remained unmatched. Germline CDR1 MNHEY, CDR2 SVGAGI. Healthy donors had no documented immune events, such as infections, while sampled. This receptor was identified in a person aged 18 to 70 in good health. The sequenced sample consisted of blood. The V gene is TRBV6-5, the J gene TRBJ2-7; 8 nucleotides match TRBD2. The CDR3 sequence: CASSYGSGGLYEQYF. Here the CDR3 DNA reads TGTGCCAGCAGTTACGGGTCGGGGGGGCTGTACGAGCAGTACTTC.